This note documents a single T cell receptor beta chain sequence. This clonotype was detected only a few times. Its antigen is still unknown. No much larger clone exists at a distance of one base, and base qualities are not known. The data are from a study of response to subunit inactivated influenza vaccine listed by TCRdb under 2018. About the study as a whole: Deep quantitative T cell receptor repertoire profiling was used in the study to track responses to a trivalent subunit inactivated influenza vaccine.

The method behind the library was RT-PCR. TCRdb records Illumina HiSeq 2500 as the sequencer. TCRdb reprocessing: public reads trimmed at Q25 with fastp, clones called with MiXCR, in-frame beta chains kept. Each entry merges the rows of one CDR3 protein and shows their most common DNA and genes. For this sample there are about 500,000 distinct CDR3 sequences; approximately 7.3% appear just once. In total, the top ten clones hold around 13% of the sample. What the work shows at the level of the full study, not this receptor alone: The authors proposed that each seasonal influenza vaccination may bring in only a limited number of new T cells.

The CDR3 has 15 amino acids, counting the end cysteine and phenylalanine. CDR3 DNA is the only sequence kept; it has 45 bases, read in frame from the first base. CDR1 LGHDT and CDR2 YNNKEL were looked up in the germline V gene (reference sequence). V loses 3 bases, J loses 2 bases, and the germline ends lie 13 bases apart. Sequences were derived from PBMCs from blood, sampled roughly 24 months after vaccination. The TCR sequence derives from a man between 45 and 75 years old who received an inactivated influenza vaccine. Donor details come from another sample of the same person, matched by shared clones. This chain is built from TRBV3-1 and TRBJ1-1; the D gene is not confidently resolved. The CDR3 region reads CASSHPGRLNTEAFF. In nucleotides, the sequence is TGTGCCAGCAGCCATCCCGGCAGACTTAACACTGAAGCTTTCTTT.